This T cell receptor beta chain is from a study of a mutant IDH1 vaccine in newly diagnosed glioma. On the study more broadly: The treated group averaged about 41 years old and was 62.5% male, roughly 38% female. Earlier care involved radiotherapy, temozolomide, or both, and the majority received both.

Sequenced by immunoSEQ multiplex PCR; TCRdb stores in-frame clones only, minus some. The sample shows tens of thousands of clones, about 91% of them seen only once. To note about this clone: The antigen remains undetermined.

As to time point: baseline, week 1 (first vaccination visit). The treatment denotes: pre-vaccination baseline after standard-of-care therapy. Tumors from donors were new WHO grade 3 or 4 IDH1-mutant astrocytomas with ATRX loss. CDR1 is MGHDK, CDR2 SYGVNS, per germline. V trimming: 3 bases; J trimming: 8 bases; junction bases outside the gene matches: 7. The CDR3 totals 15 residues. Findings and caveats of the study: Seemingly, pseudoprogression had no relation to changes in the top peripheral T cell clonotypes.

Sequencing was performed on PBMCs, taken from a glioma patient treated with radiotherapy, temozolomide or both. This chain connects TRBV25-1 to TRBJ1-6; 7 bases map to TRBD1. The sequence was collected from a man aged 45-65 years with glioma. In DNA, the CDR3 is TGTGCCAGCAGTGATCGGACAGGTTCTTATTCACCCCTCCACTTT. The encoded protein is CASSDRTGSYSPLHF.